This TCR beta chain came from a study of T-cell reconstitution after alpha-beta-depleted transplantation in children. This CDR3 is 13 amino acids long. Germline assignment: CDR1 MNHEY and CDR2 SMNVEV (reference sequence). Trimming at V came to 6 bases and at J to 6 bases, leaving 7 bases not matched to a gene. This clonotype has a handful of counts. Preparation of the TCRbeta library was carried out with unique molecular identifiers. MiXCR was run by TCRdb on the PCR reads, yielding one entry per CDR3 protein. In the table there are a few hundred thousand distinct CDR3 sequences, around 12% of which are singletons.

The chain carries TRBV27 and TRBJ1-2; the match to TRBD1 covers 7 bases. Sequenced material: PBMCs from the stem cell graft donor, taken from the stem cell graft. The clonotype comes from a human donor who donated a stem cell graft to a child with combined immunodeficiency. CDR3 in DNA: TGTGCCAGCAGCGACAGGGAGACCCATGGCTACACCTTC. Its translation: CASSDRETHGYTF.